This paragraph covers one T cell receptor (beta chain) sequence. Assay: immunoSEQ multiplex PCR; the TCRdb copy retains only in-frame clones and omits some. Found here are about 270,000 clones, 80% to 85% of them singletons; the top ten hold around 2.9%. Per germline, CDR1 SGHRS and CDR2 YFSETQ. V was pared by 0 bases and J by 7 bases, with 10 bases between. This CDR3 comprises 13 residues. The data belong to a study of blood T cell repertoires in COVID-19. Study as a whole: Samples of COVID-19 (acute and convalescent) were obtained from the United States, Italy and Spain.

V and J are TRBV5-1 and TRBJ1-1, with a weak D call TRBD1 (5 bases). The receptor's source is a woman aged 60-70 years with active or convalescent COVID-19. Sequenced input: peripheral blood. The CDR3 sequence: CASSLGTIGEAFF. The CDR3 DNA reads as TGCGCCAGCAGCTTGGGGACAATCGGTGAAGCTTTCTTT. The whole variable domain, filled in from reference TRBV5-1 and TRBJ1-1, reads KAGVTQTPRYLIKTRGQQVTLSCSPISGHRSVSWYQQTPGQGLQFLFEYFSETQRNKGNFPGRFSGRQFSNSRSEMNVSTLELGDSALYLCASSLGTIGEAFFGQGTRLTVV.